In this sample, the clone carrying this T cell receptor (beta chain) turned up a few times. Its antigen is as yet unknown. With a J-beta primer mix and a sample-barcoded 5' primer, a second PCR ran about 7 to 12 cycles. Each cDNA molecule carried a tag from a template-switch adaptor that contained 12 random nucleotides. TCRdb ran MiXCR on the 5' RACE reads and lists one entry per CDR3 protein. The sample yields 540,000 or so distinct CDR3 sequences, approximately 25% seen once. The record originates from a study of blood T cells in healthy people across ages. In germline, CDR1 is SQVTM, CDR2 ANQGSEA. CDR3 length: 11 amino acids. V lost 5 bases to trimming and J lost 0 bases, with 4 bases between them. Findings and caveats of the study: In older individuals, TCR beta diversity per million T cells was lower, falling roughly linearly with age.

Another study also made use of these data, one on T cells of mothers and their children. That report notes: Related mother-child pairs shared marginally more repertoire than unrelated pairs, though not significantly.

The chain joins TRBV29-1 to TRBJ1-1; D gene uncertain. The TCR comes from a boy younger than 18 in good health. The sample taken for sequencing was blood. DNA of the CDR3: TGCAGCGTTTTGGTGAACACTGAAGCTTTCTTT. Amino acid sequence: CSVLVNTEAFF.